The clone carrying this T cell receptor beta chain occurred once. This record belongs to a study of T cell changes during pregnancy in multiple sclerosis. Sequenced by immunoSEQ multiplex PCR; TCRdb stores in-frame clones only, minus some. The profile shows 90,000 to 120,000 clones, 90% to 95% of them singletons. The CDR3 runs 14 residues. V dropped 5 bases and J dropped 0 bases, with 8 bases sitting between them. Looked up from germline, CDR1 is SEHNR and CDR2 is FQNEAQ (reference sequence). This receptor was obtained from a female donor with multiple sclerosis, enrolled in a pregnancy study. V is TRBV7-9 and J is TRBJ1-3; D is possibly TRBD1 (5 bases). Sequencing was performed on peripheral blood, taken in the second trimester of pregnancy. This CDR3 reads CASSPTVSGNTIYF. CDR3 nucleotides: TGTGCCAGCAGCCCGACAGTCTCTGGAAACACCATATATTTT.